The 31 T cell receptor beta chains given below trace back to one sample, sequenced in a study of radiation and T cells in renal cell carcinoma. The time point here: baseline pretreatment blood. As for treatment: 15 Gy SBRT to primary tumor, nephrectomy 4 weeks later. TCRdb keeps only in-frame clones here, not all; method: immunoSEQ multiplex PCR. The sample records about 130,000 clones, more than 70% being singletons. Specimen: blood, collected from a patient whose treatment included radiotherapy and nephrectomy. The receptors come from a woman aged 45-59 years with renal cell carcinoma.

The rearrangement joins TRBV30 to TRBJ2-5, with D uncertain. The CDR3 consists of 13 residues. Germline CDR1 is GTSNPN and CDR2 is SVGIG (reference sequence). Trimming took 4 bases from V and 4 from J, leaving 13 bases between them. The CDR3, as DNA: TGTGCCTGGATCGTAGGGTTTGGAGAGACCCAGTACTTC. Protein: CAWIVGFGETQYF. Complete variable domain (other parts from reference TRBV30 and TRBJ2-5): SQTIHQWPATLVQPVGSPLSLECTVEGTSNPNLYWYRQAAGRGLQLLFYSVGIGQISSEVPQNLSASRPQDRQFILSSKKLLLSDSGFYLCAWIVGFGETQYFGPGTRLLVL.

The chain joins TRBV13 to TRBJ1-1; possible D gene TRBD1, 6 bases. V was pared by 2 bases and J by 6 bases, with 22 bases between. CDR3 length: 17 residues. Germline V CDR1 and CDR2: PRHDT, FYEKMQ (reference sequence). The CDR3 reads CASSLKALWGAFSEAFF. The CDR3 DNA reads TGTGCCAGCAGCTTAAAGGCACTCTGGGGGGCTTTTTCTGAAGCTTTCTTT. Full variable domain (rest looked up from reference TRBV13 and TRBJ1-1): AAGVIQSPRHLIKEKRETATLKCYPIPRHDTVYWYQQGPGQDPQFLISFYEKMQSDKGSIPDRFSAQQFSDYHSELNMSSLELGDSALYFCASSLKALWGAFSEAFFGQGTRLTVV.

The gene calls are TRBV19 and TRBJ2-5, with 10 bases identical to TRBD2. Trimming removed 6 bases from V and 2 bases from J; junction bases left unmatched: 0. The germline V gene has CDR1 LNHDA and CDR2 SQIVND (reference sequence). The CDR3 is 13 amino acids. The CDR3 coding sequence is TGTGCCAGTAGGACTAGCGGGCAAGAGACCCAGTACTTC. Translating it yields CASRTSGQETQYF.

V and J are TRBV15 and TRBJ1-5; D remains unclear. This CDR3 has 15 amino acids. Germline CDR1 LNHNV, CDR2 YYDKDF (reference sequence). Between the trimmed V and J ends, which lost 3 bases and 5 bases, there was a span of 14 bases. CDR3 region: CATSSYRGEDQPQHF. CDR3 nucleotide sequence: TGTGCCACCAGCAGTTACCGGGGTGAGGATCAGCCCCAGCATTTT.

The genes are TRBV5-1 and TRBJ1-6; D gene ambiguous. The CDR3 runs to 15 residues. In germline, CDR1 is SGHRS, CDR2 YFSETQ. V shed 0 bases and J shed 7 bases, with 11 bases lying between them. CDR3 sequence reads: CASSLGRTGNSPLHF. In DNA form, the CDR3 reads TGCGCCAGCAGCTTGGGTAGGACGGGCAATTCACCCCTCCACTTT.

The chain has TRBV19 and TRBJ1-5; D is unresolved. Germline V gene data show CDR1 as LNHDA and CDR2 as SQIVND (reference sequence). The CDR3 length is 15 residues. Trimming shortened V by 0 bases and J by 3 bases, and 9 bases separated the two germline ends. This CDR3 is CASSIEGSPNQPQHF. The CDR3 bases are TGTGCCAGTAGTATAGAGGGATCCCCCAATCAGCCCCAGCATTTT. The variable domain in full, completed from reference TRBV19 and TRBJ1-5, reads DGGITQSPKYLFRKEGQNVTLSCEQNLNHDAMYWYRQDPGQGLRLIYYSQIVNDFQKGDIAEGYSVSREKKESFPLTVTSAQKNPTAFYLCASSIEGSPNQPQHFGDGTRLSIL.

The V call is TRBV2, the J call TRBJ1-1; 7 bases are shared with TRBD1. The CDR3 contains 14 residues. The V gene end was trimmed by 6 bases and the J gene end by 1 base; junction bases not matched to a gene: 5. Looked up from germline, CDR1 is SNHLY and CDR2 is FYNNEI. The chain's CDR3 is CASSLQGKNTEAFF. The CDR3, as DNA: TGTGCCAGCAGCCTACAGGGGAAGAACACTGAAGCTTTCTTT.

Concerning this clone itself: The germline gene is not matched at one end of the junction; a read error may be the cause. The rearrangement links TRBV10-3 to TRBJ1-4, with a possible D match to TRBD1 (6 bases). Germline V gene data show CDR1 as ENHRY and CDR2 as SYGVKD. This CDR3 is 15 amino acids long. The chain's CDR3 is CASSPSGAGEKKLFF. CDR3 DNA sequence: TGTGCCAGCAGTCCGTCGGGGGCTGGGGAGAAAAAACTGTTTTTT.

This clone came up once. The chain links TRBV29-1 to TRBJ2-1; 11 bases map to TRBD2. CDR1 and CDR2 from the germline V gene are SQVTM and ANQGSEA. This CDR3 has 15 amino acids. The ends lost 0 bases at V and 3 bases at J; junction bases unmatched: 1. The CDR3 loop is CSVEDTSGGYNEQFF. The CDR3 DNA reads TGCAGCGTTGAAGATACTAGCGGGGGCTACAATGAGCAGTTCTTC.

The rearrangement joins TRBV19 to TRBJ2-7; D is possibly TRBD1 (6 bases). The germline V gene has CDR1 LNHDA and CDR2 SQIVND (reference sequence). The ends were cut back, 8 bases at V and 3 bases at J, with 11 bases in the middle. The CDR3 length is 12 residues. The CDR3 bases are TGTGCCAGTGCCATGACAGGCTACGAGCAGTACTTC. It codes for CASAMTGYEQYF.

The genes are TRBV7-9 and TRBJ2-1; 7 positions match TRBD2. The CDR3 is 14 amino acids. J was trimmed by 5 bases and V by 2 bases; bases with no gene match: 3. The germline V gene has CDR1 SEHNR and CDR2 FQNEAQ (reference sequence). This CDR3 is CASSLTAGDNEQFF. CDR3 coding DNA: TGTGCCAGCAGCTTAACCGCGGGGGACAATGAGCAGTTCTTC.

This clone is a singleton in its sample. The V and J genes are TRBV6-5 and TRBJ2-6; D tentatively reads TRBD1 or TRBD2 (5 bases each). The V and J ends lost 6 bases and 2 bases respectively, with 11 bases between them. The CDR3 runs 15 residues. The germline V gene has CDR1 MNHEY and CDR2 SVGAGI. The CDR3 loop is CASSFRETGANVLTF. The CDR3, as DNA: TGTGCCAGCAGCTTCAGGGAGACTGGGGCCAACGTCCTGACTTTC.

V gene TRBV12-5 combines with J gene TRBJ1-2; 8 bases are a match to TRBD1. Per germline, CDR1 LGHNT and CDR2 FRNRAP. Trimming took 0 bases from V and 7 from J; bases not matched to a gene: 10. This CDR3 is 16 amino acids long. The CDR3 DNA is TGTGCTAGTGGTTTGGTTAAGGGGGACAGGCAGACTGGCTACACCTTC. It translates to CASGLVKGDRQTGYTF.

The CDR3 is CACSLGAGSGNTIYF. CDR3 nucleotide sequence: TGTGCCTGCTCCCTCGGGGCAGGCTCTGGAAACACCATATATTTT. This chain joins TRBV30 and TRBJ1-3, with D maybe TRBD1 (5 bases). CDR3 size: 15 residues. CDR1 is GTSNPN, CDR2 SVGIG, per germline (reference sequence). V was shortened by 6 bases and J by 0 bases, with 15 bases between the two germline ends.

The CDR3 nucleotides are TGCGCCAGCAGCCAGACTAGCGGGGTGTACAATGAGCAGTTCTTC. Encoded protein: CASSQTSGVYNEQFF. The rearrangement joins TRBV5-1 to TRBJ2-1; TRBD2 matches at 11 bases. J was trimmed by 4 bases and V by 4 bases; bases with no gene match: 4. The CDR3 sequence is 15 residues long. Germline V lookup: CDR1 SGHRS, CDR2 YFSETQ.

The genes are TRBV7-9 and TRBJ2-7; D not resolved. The germline gives CDR1 SEHNR, CDR2 FQNEAQ (reference sequence). V was pared by 2 bases and J by 1 base, with 6 bases between. CDR3 length equals 13 residues. This CDR3 is CASSLPGSYEQYF. The CDR3 bases are TGTGCCAGCAGCTTACCCGGGTCCTACGAGCAGTACTTC. The full variable domain, in which reference TRBV7-9 and TRBJ2-7 provide the parts outside the CDR3, is DTGVSQNPRHKITKRGQNVTFRCDPISEHNRLYWYRQTLGQGPEFLTYFQNEAQLEKSRLLSDRFSAERPKGSFSTLEIQRTEQGDSAMYLCASSLPGSYEQYFGPGTRLTVT.

This clone was picked up one time. This chain connects TRBV19 to TRBJ1-2, with 7 bases aligning to TRBD1. The CDR3 contains 13 residues. CDR1 LNHDA and CDR2 SQIVND come from the germline V gene (reference sequence). The ends lost 3 bases at V and 7 bases at J; junction bases unmatched: 5. In DNA, the CDR3 is TGTGCCAGTAGTATCGGACAGGCTGTTGGCTACACCTTC. Its translation: CASSIGQAVGYTF.

This clone has a single count. The rearrangement joins TRBV15 to TRBJ1-2; possibly TRBD1 for D (6 bases). CDR3 length equals 16 residues. Germline-derived CDR1 and CDR2 are LNHNV and YYDKDF (reference sequence). V dropped 1 base and J dropped 2 bases, with 14 bases sitting between them. Here the CDR3 reads CATSRAGQRQNYGYTF. CDR3 bases: TGTGCCACCAGCAGAGCCGGACAGAGGCAAAACTATGGCTACACCTTC.

This chain joins TRBV6-1 and TRBJ1-5; 7 nucleotides agree with TRBD1. J gave up 2 bases and V 3 bases, and 7 bases lay outside the gene matches. Germline V lookup: CDR1 MNHNS, CDR2 SASEGT. The CDR3 loop spans 16 amino acids. This CDR3 reads CASSERTGFGNQPQHF. In DNA form, the CDR3 reads TGTGCCAGCAGTGAGCGGACAGGTTTCGGCAATCAGCCCCAGCATTTT.

The V call is TRBV19, the J call TRBJ1-6; tentative D call: TRBD1 (5 bases). Germline CDR1 is LNHDA and CDR2 is SQIVND (reference sequence). The ends were cut back, 2 bases at V and 0 bases at J, with 11 bases in the middle. The CDR3 totals 17 residues. The CDR3 sequence is CASSIRGGGSYNSPLHF. CDR3 DNA sequence: TGTGCCAGTAGTATACGCGGGGGAGGCTCCTATAATTCACCCCTCCACTTT.

The CDR3 nucleotides are TGTGCCAGCAGCGTAGCCCCAGGCCGGGACAGGGTATACAATGAGCAGTTCTTC. Protein: CASSVAPGRDRVYNEQFF. This sequence joins TRBV9 and TRBJ2-1; 9 bases are shared with TRBD1. The CDR3 spans 18 residues. The V gene end was trimmed by 0 bases and the J gene end by 4 bases; junction bases not matched to a gene: 11. CDR1 and CDR2 (germline): SGDLS, YYNGEE.

This rearrangement joins TRBV7-2 to TRBJ1-1, with 9 bases matching TRBD1. The CDR3 consists of 13 residues. Germline V gene lookup returns CDR1 SGHTA and CDR2 FQGNSA. V lost 3 bases, J lost 6 bases, and 2 bases stayed unmatched. CDR3 sequence: CASSFTGGSEAFF. In nucleotides, the CDR3 is TGTGCCAGCAGCTTTACAGGGGGCTCTGAAGCTTTCTTT.

The chain carries TRBV19 and TRBJ1-2; D unresolved. The V end was cut by 6 bases, the J end by 8 bases, with 13 bases between. This CDR3 is built from 12 residues. Germline V CDR1 and CDR2: LNHDA, SQIVND (reference sequence). CDR3 in amino acids: CASRQTPGGYTF. The CDR3 region has the DNA TGTGCCAGTAGGCAGACCCCCGGGGGCTACACCTTC.

The J gene is TRBJ2-1, the V gene TRBV5-5; the D gene could be TRBD1 or TRBD2 (6 bases each). This CDR3 contains 12 residues. Germline-derived CDR1 and CDR2 are SGHKS and YYEKEE (reference sequence). Trimming removed 9 bases from V and 5 bases from J, with 12 bases in between. CDR3 sequence reads: CATRGANNEQFF. In nucleotides, the CDR3 is TGTGCCACGAGGGGGGCGAACAATGAGCAGTTCTTC.

The gene calls are TRBV19 and TRBJ2-2; the D gene could be TRBD1 or TRBD2 (5 bases each). This CDR3 is 12 amino acids long. Trimming left V 11 bases short and J 6 bases short, with 13 bases between. Germline V CDR1 and CDR2: LNHDA, SQIVND (reference sequence). The CDR3 spells CAGGVVAGELFF. For the CDR3, the DNA is TGTGCCGGGGGAGTAGTGGCCGGGGAGCTGTTTTTT.

The chain is built from TRBV6-6 and TRBJ1-1, with 8 bases that match TRBD1. This CDR3 is 14 amino acids long. Trimming took 2 bases from V and 6 from J; bases not matched to a gene: 5. Germline loops: CDR1 MNHNY, CDR2 SVGAGI (reference sequence). In DNA, the CDR3 is TGTGCCAGCAGTTACGGCCAGGGGGCCGCTGAAGCTTTCTTT. It codes for CASSYGQGAAEAFF.

The genes are TRBV18 and TRBJ2-7; D call uncertain. V was trimmed by 2 bases and J by 2 bases, leaving 7 bases between them. This CDR3 contains 13 residues. The germline CDR1 and CDR2 sequences are KGHSH and LQKENI. The DNA for the CDR3 is TGTGCCAGCTCACCAATTTTGACCTACGAGCAGTACTTC. It translates to CASSPILTYEQYF.

The chain recombines TRBV19 with TRBJ2-3; 9 bases fit TRBD2. CDR3 length: 16 residues. V lost 3 bases, J lost 6 bases, and 10 bases stayed unmatched. CDR1 is LNHDA and CDR2 is SQIVND in the germline V gene (reference sequence). The CDR3 DNA follows: TGTGCCAGTAGTATCGGCGGGGGGGCCGGGTCTGATACGCAGTATTTT. Translation gives CASSIGGGAGSDTQYF.

The chain is built from TRBV7-6 and TRBJ1-1; D remains ambiguous. V was pared by 4 bases and J by 5 bases, with 11 bases between. This CDR3 is 13 amino acids long. The V gene's germline CDR1 is SGHVS and CDR2 FNYEAQ. The CDR3 DNA reads TGTGCCAGCAGCTCCCTCCCGGGGACTGAAGCTTTCTTT. Its translation is CASSSLPGTEAFF.

This chain connects TRBV6-5 to TRBJ1-2; no definite D call. The CDR3 has 13 amino acids. Looked up from germline, CDR1 is MNHEY and CDR2 is SVGAGI. V lost 0 bases, J lost 14 bases, and 16 bases lay in between. The CDR3 here is CASSYSGVTLGTF. In DNA form, the CDR3 reads TGTGCCAGCAGTTACTCGGGAGTCACTTTGGGGACCTTC.

This sequence joins TRBV25-1 and TRBJ2-3; 11 bases fit TRBD2. CDR1 MGHDK and CDR2 SYGVNS come from the germline V gene. The junction had 8 bases not matched to a gene; V was cut back by 4 bases and J by 5 bases. The CDR3 has 16 residues. The CDR3 region is CASSAGLAGSRDTQYF. The CDR3 coding sequence is TGTGCCAGCAGTGCCGGACTAGCGGGTTCGAGAGATACGCAGTATTTT. Full variable domain (outside the CDR3, taken from reference TRBV25-1 and TRBJ2-3): EADIYQTPRYLVIGTGKKITLECSQTMGHDKMYWYQQDPGMELHLIHYSYGVNSTEKGDLSSESTVSRIRTEHFPLTLESARPSHTSQYLCASSAGLAGSRDTQYFGPGTRLTVL.